A selection of T cell receptor beta chains follows, all from one sample in a study of chemoradiotherapy in HPV16-positive cancers. TCRdb's table, derived via immunoSEQ multiplex PCR, lists solely in-frame clones and lacks some. In the table there are about 67,000 clones, roughly 90% of which are singletons. Sequencing was performed on blood, taken from a patient who underwent chemoradiotherapy. Every receptor here comes from a human donor with HPV-associated anogenital cancer. CDR3s include the opening cysteine and the closing phenylalanine or tryptophan. The order of the fields is CDR3 DNA, CDR3 protein, clone size, J gene, V gene, D gene. D genes are given only for firm matches. Part of the rows lack a size; the others show once, few, many or a class for expanded clones.

TGTGCCAGCAGCTCCCCGGGAGGGAGGGTTGGCACCGGGGAGCTGTTTTTT | CASSSPGGRVGTGELFF | . | TRBJ2-2 | TRBV7-2 | TRBD2
TGTGCCGGCAGTGAAACGCAGGGTTATGGCTACACCTTC | CAGSETQGYGYTF | . | TRBJ1-2 | TRBV2 | .
TGCGCCAGCAGCCAAGAAGACAGGGTTTACTCCTACGAGCAGTACTTC | CASSQEDRVYSYEQYF | once | TRBJ2-7 | TRBV4-1 | TRBD1
TGCGCCAGCAGCCAAAGTGCGCAGGGCACGAACACTGAAGCTTTCTTT | CASSQSAQGTNTEAFF | . | TRBJ1-1 | TRBV4-1 | .
TGTGCCAGCAGCCTGCTAGCGGGGGCCGCTTTATCGAACACCGGGGAGCTGTTTTTT | CASSLLAGAALSNTGELFF | . | TRBJ2-2 | TRBV7-8 | TRBD2
TGTGCCAGCAGGGGACAGGGTAGCAGCTATGGCTACACCTTC | CASRGQGSSYGYTF | . | TRBJ1-2 | TRBV2 | TRBD1
TGTGCCAGCTCACGGTCTGTCGGTTCGGAGACCCAGTACTTC | CASSRSVGSETQYF | . | TRBJ2-5 | TRBV18 | .
TGTGCCACCAGCCCCGGAGGAAATTCACCCCTCCACTTT | CATSPGGNSPLHF | once | TRBJ1-6 | TRBV15 | .
TGTGCCAGCTCACCTCTGGGACGGAGTTCCTACGAGCAGTACTTC | CASSPLGRSSYEQYF | . | TRBJ2-7 | TRBV18 | .
TGCGCCAGCAGCTTGGGCATTCGAGGACCAGGGACCCAGTACTTC | CASSLGIRGPGTQYF | . | TRBJ2-5 | TRBV5-1 | .
TGTGCCAGCAGCCAAAACAGGGTCTCCAACGTCCTGACTTTC | CASSQNRVSNVLTF | . | TRBJ2-6 | TRBV14 | .
TGTGCCAGCAGCATGCGTGGGGGGGCCCAATACAATGAGCAGTTCTTC | CASSMRGGAQYNEQFF | . | TRBJ2-1 | TRBV5-6 | .
TGTGCCAGCAGACGAGAGCCCCAGCATTTT | CASRREPQHF | . | TRBJ1-5 | TRBV6-5 | .
TGTGCCAGCAGCGACAGGCGGGGTTTGTGGGATTCACCCCTCCACTTT | CASSDRRGLWDSPLHF | once | TRBJ1-6 | TRBV14 | .
TGTGCCAGCAGTGATGGGTGGGGGAGAGGCTACACCTTC | CASSDGWGRGYTF | once | TRBJ1-2 | TRBV25-1 | .
TGCAGCGTTGAAAAAGCGGGTCACTCCTACGAGCAGTACTTC | CSVEKAGHSYEQYF | . | TRBJ2-7 | TRBV29-1 | .
TGTGCCAGCAGCTTAGCGCTGGACACTTATAGCAATCAGCCCCAGCATTTT | CASSLALDTYSNQPQHF | . | TRBJ1-5 | TRBV7-8 | .
TGCGCCAGCAGTGAGTTCGCTCCCCCCGGAAACACCATATATTTT | CASSEFAPPGNTIYF | . | TRBJ1-3 | TRBV10-2 | .
TGTGCCAGCAGTTTGCCGAATTTGGACAGGGGTGAAAAACTGTTTTTT | CASSLPNLDRGEKLFF | . | TRBJ1-4 | TRBV28 | TRBD1
TGTGCCAGCAGCGGGACATCCATGAACACTGAAGCTTTCTTT | CASSGTSMNTEAFF | . | TRBJ1-1 | TRBV9 | .
TGCGCCAGCAGCCAAGTAGGTAATGAAAAACTGTTTTTT | CASSQVGNEKLFF | . | TRBJ1-4 | TRBV4-1 | .
TGTGCCAGCAGTTTTACTGGGGGGACCGGGGAGCTGTTTTTT | CASSFTGGTGELFF | . | TRBJ2-2 | TRBV6-5 | .
TGTGCCAGCAGCCGGACAGGGGGCTGGGGGAACACCATATATTTT | CASSRTGGWGNTIYF | . | TRBJ1-3 | TRBV4-2 | TRBD1
TGTGCCAGCAGTTTAAACGGAAATAGCAATCAGCCCCAGCATTTT | CASSLNGNSNQPQHF | . | TRBJ1-5 | TRBV27 | .
TGTGCCAGCAGTTTAGGGGATGTCCAGTACTTC | CASSLGDVQYF | . | TRBJ2-5 | TRBV2 | .
TGTGCCAGCAGTGGAACCTCTCAGCGGGTTGGCTTTCGGAATGAGCAGTTCTTC | CASSGTSQRVGFRNEQFF | . | TRBJ2-1 | TRBV6-1 | .
TGTGCCAGCAGTTTATCAAGGGAGGGTTTGAGCAATCAGCCCCAGCATTTT | CASSLSREGLSNQPQHF | . | TRBJ1-5 | TRBV28 | .
TGTGCCAGCAGTTTATGGGGGGGCGCTTCTGGAAACACCATATATTTT | CASSLWGGASGNTIYF | . | TRBJ1-3 | TRBV28 | .
TGTGCCAGCAGTTACCGACAGGGAGATCAGCCCCAGCATTTT | CASSYRQGDQPQHF | once | TRBJ1-5 | TRBV6-5 | TRBD1
TGTGCCAGCAGCTTATTAGGGTCCCGAGGAGAGACCCAGTACTTC | CASSLLGSRGETQYF | . | TRBJ2-5 | TRBV11-2 | .
TGTGCCAGCAGCCCGACGGGGGTTTTCACCGGGGAGCTGTTTTTT | CASSPTGVFTGELFF | . | TRBJ2-2 | TRBV7-2 | .
TGTGCCAGCAGCCCCCGGGGGAAGTCCTACAATGAGCAGTTCTTC | CASSPRGKSYNEQFF | . | TRBJ2-1 | TRBV7-3 | .
TGTGCCAGCAGTGAGGTCCTTACGCATAGCAATCAGCCCCAGCATTTT | CASSEVLTHSNQPQHF | . | TRBJ1-5 | TRBV6-1 | .
TGTGCCAGCAGTTACCAGGGGCAGGGGGGAGATACGCAGTATTTT | CASSYQGQGGDTQYF | . | TRBJ2-3 | TRBV6-6 | .
TGTGCCAGCAGAAAACAGGGCTGGGATGAAAAACTGTTTTTT | CASRKQGWDEKLFF | . | TRBJ1-4 | TRBV6-5 | .
TGTGCCAGCTCACCACCGATTCTAATCCCGACTAGCGGGAGGGACGAGCAGTACTTC | CASSPPILIPTSGRDEQYF | . | TRBJ2-7 | TRBV18 | TRBD2